Listed below are T cell receptor beta chains from one sample, sequenced in a study of T cell responses to AZD1222 COVID-19 vaccine. Sequenced by immunoSEQ multiplex PCR; TCRdb stores in-frame clones only, minus some. The sample carries around 97,000 clones, roughly 91% recorded once. Sequencing used peripheral blood, obtained on day 0 of AZD1222 vaccination. The receptors were gathered from an adult in good health. Both conserved end residues are part of each CDR3.

TRBV5-5 | CASSYPGELFF
TRBV6-2/TRBV6-3 | CASSYFSGTNQPQHF
TRBV7-9 | CASSLGTGVLGYTF
TRBV5-1 | CASSLGGQGADTQYF
TRBV28 | CASSYSRGATYNEQFF
TRBV19 | CASSIQGDTEAFF
TRBV28 | CASSPRAMNTEAFF
TRBV24-1 | CATSSRGEGTDTQYF
TRBV2 | CATSSIDFKNIQYF
TRBV5-4 | CASSFWGDLYGYTF
TRBV7-2 | CASSPPQGGGTEAFF
TRBV4-1 | CASSQVDLGLAGNNEQFF
TRBV3-1/TRBV3-2 | CASSQERGDGYTF
TRBV10-3 | CAISESTGGNGYTF
TRBV4-1 | CASSRGLAGGPHNEQFF
TRBV19 | CASSDVLYNQPQHF
TRBV30 | CAWKGDADTQYF
TRBV10-3 | CAISTGGVYGYTF
TRBV11-2 | CASSSLTIYNEQFF
TRBV6-5 | CASSYSNSYEAFF
TRBV7-6 | CASSLVGQATYNEQFF
TRBV30 | CAWSVGAGSYEQYF
TRBV27 | CATGQETQYF
TRBV14 | CASSLGGPDTQYF
TRBV5-5 | CASSLGGINQPQHF